Detailed here is one T cell receptor (beta chain). As yet, its antigen is unknown. This sample was taken from a study of Ad26.COV2.S vaccination and SARS-CoV-2 variants. General observations from the study: The TCR-based breadth and depth measures might underestimate overall T cell responses. Spike-specific CD8+ and CD4+ T cell responses reportedly showed substantial breadth after vaccination.

Produced via immunoSEQ multiplex PCR; TCRdb's table is partial and in-frame only. The data show some 250,000 clones, approximately 88% seen once. The CDR3 extends over 16 amino acids. Germline CDR1 reads MNHEY; CDR2 reads SMNVEV (reference sequence). The V gene lost 3 bases and the J gene lost 2 bases, with 17 bases spanning the gap. Treatment here: approximately 18 received Ad26.COV2.S at low or high dose, single or two shots; roughly five received placebo; per-sample allocation not given. It was on day 63 after the first vaccine or placebo injection that samples were taken. This vaccine is an Ad26 vector that expresses the Wuhan-strain SARS-CoV-2 spike.

The clonotype originates from a person aged 18-60 years who received the Ad26.COV2.S COVID-19 vaccine or a placebo. The J gene is TRBJ2-7, the V gene TRBV27; TRBD2 is a possible D gene (6 bases). The material sequenced was peripheral blood, taken in a trial of Ad26.COV2.S vaccine versus placebo. The CDR3 bases are TGTGCCAGCAGTTTTCTTCCGGGGGTTCTCACCTACGAGCAGTACTTC. Amino acids: CASSFLPGVLTYEQYF.